This TCR beta chain was recovered during a study of T-cell memory formation after mild COVID-19. Study results and caveats: Among CD4+ contracting clones, most were CM and EM, and CD8+ ones EMRA. SARS-CoV-2 specificity was not confirmed for second-wave clones peaking on day 37.

This clonotype was counted between two and nine times. What it binds is not known. TCRdb reprocessed the 5' RACE reads via MiXCR and lists one record per CDR3 protein. Here the sample spans 470,000 or so distinct CDR3 sequences, about 20% being singletons. The clonotype originates from a young man who had mild COVID-19 (a few samples of this study predate the infection). Cell type and time point are not known. The sequenced sample was PBMCs or a T cell subset sorted from them (not recorded which).

The CDR3 is CSARGVYGYTF. CDR3 DNA sequence: TGCAGTGCTAGGGGAGTCTATGGCTACACCTTC. V is TRBV20-1 and J is TRBJ1-2; D is unclear. The V and J ends lost 3 bases and 4 bases respectively, with 6 bases between them. The CDR3 totals 11 residues. Germline V lookup: CDR1 DFQATT, CDR2 SNEGSKA (reference sequence).